These 16 T cell receptor beta chains came from one sample sequenced in a study of cytomegalovirus exposure and HLA in healthy donors. Amplification used 60 Vbeta primers and 13 Jbeta primers. Method: immunoSEQ multiplex PCR; TCRdb's copy keeps in-frame clones and lacks some. The sample lists about 160,000 clones; roughly 77% were seen once. The sample comprised PBMCs. These receptors were taken from a human donor in good health.

The gene calls are TRBV27 and TRBJ1-2; tentative D call: TRBD1 (6 bases). Germline CDR1 reads MNHEY; CDR2 reads SMNVEV (reference sequence). The CDR3 is 13 residues long. Deletions cut 5 bases from V and 7 bases from J, with 14 bases between. Here the CDR3 reads CASSPRGGIGYTF. The CDR3 nucleotides read TGTGCCAGCAGTCCCCGGGGGGGCATTGGCTACACCTTC.

The chain couples TRBV14 to TRBJ2-1, with 7 bases identical to TRBD2. J gave up 4 bases and V 0 bases, and 3 bases lay outside the gene matches. Germline lookup yields CDR1 SGHDN and CDR2 FVKESK. The CDR3 runs to 15 residues. CDR3 in DNA: TGTGCCAGCAGCCAAGACCCTAGCGGTTACAATGAGCAGTTCTTC. Protein: CASSQDPSGYNEQFF.

This clone was detected only a few times. V is TRBV4-2 and J is TRBJ1-1; maybe TRBD1 (6 bases). The V end lost 1 base, the J end lost 3 bases, and 9 bases lay between the germline ends. Germline V gene lookup returns CDR1 LGHNA and CDR2 YNFKEQ. CDR3 size: 14 residues. CDR3 coding DNA: TGTGCCAGCAGCCAAGTACAGGGCCACACTGAAGCTTTCTTT. Its translation: CASSQVQGHTEAFF.

The rearrangement links TRBV18 to TRBJ1-3; no clear D. V lost 4 bases, J lost 4 bases, and 14 bases lay in between. The CDR3 totals 15 residues. Germline values: CDR1 KGHSH, CDR2 LQKENI. DNA for the CDR3: TGTGCCAGCTCACGGGAGGAGGTCTCCGGAAACACCATATATTTT. Residues: CASSREEVSGNTIYF.

The chain is built from TRBV7-8 and TRBJ2-5; D unclear. The V gene lost 2 bases and the J gene lost 1 base, with 11 bases spanning the gap. The CDR3 has 15 amino acids. Looked up from germline, CDR1 is SGHVS and CDR2 is FQNEAQ. The CDR3 region is CASSLTLAVQETQYF. The CDR3 DNA is TGTGCCAGCAGCTTAACCTTAGCCGTCCAAGAGACCCAGTACTTC.

The CDR3: CASSIRTGTYGYTF. The CDR3 bases are TGTGCCAGTAGTATCCGGACAGGGACCTATGGCTACACCTTC. The V and J genes are TRBV19 and TRBJ1-2; 8 nucleotides line up with TRBD1. V gave up 3 bases and J gave up 4 bases; unmatched junction bases: 4. CDR3 length: 14 residues. Germline V CDR1 and CDR2: LNHDA, SQIVND (reference sequence).

This sequence joins TRBV30 and TRBJ2-3; 13 positions match TRBD2. With V trimmed by 2 bases and J by 3 bases, 5 bases remained unmatched. The CDR3 is made up of 16 amino acids. CDR1 is GTSNPN and CDR2 is SVGIG in the germline V gene (reference sequence). The CDR3 DNA sequence: TGTGCCTGGAGTCCAGGACTAGCGGGGGTGACAGATACGCAGTATTTT. Translation: CAWSPGLAGVTDTQYF.

V gene TRBV7-9 combines with J gene TRBJ1-1; a possible D gene is TRBD1 (5 bases). V was clipped by 5 bases and J by 3 bases, with 13 bases between them. Germline-derived CDR1 and CDR2 are SEHNR and FQNEAQ (reference sequence). The CDR3 extends over 14 amino acids. For the CDR3, the DNA is TGTGCCAGCAGCCAGCAGGGCGGCCACACTGAAGCTTTCTTT. This translates into CASSQQGGHTEAFF.

This chain uses TRBV21-1 with TRBJ2-5; TRBD1 is taken as the D call from the table, unchecked against the DNA. TRBV21-1 is described as a pseudogene. This CDR3 region has 14 residues. The CDR3 nucleotides are TGTGCCAGCAGCCCTTGCAGGGACCAAGAGACCCAGTACTTC. It codes for CASSPCRDQETQYF.

This clone was observed a handful of times. The chain joins TRBV19 to TRBJ1-5, with D maybe TRBD1 (5 bases). Trimming stripped 3 bases from V and 7 bases from J, with 13 bases between. This CDR3 region has 14 residues. Germline V CDR1 and CDR2: LNHDA, SQIVND (reference sequence). In DNA, the CDR3 is TGTGCCAGTAGTATTGGGGGGGAAGTGCAGCCCCAGCATTTT. It is translated as CASSIGGEVQPQHF.

This chain joins TRBV6-5 and TRBJ1-2; 7 bases agree with TRBD1. V shed 9 bases and J 10 bases; nucleotides not matched to a gene: 8. This CDR3 comprises 11 residues. Germline V gives CDR1 MNHEY, CDR2 SVGAGI. Written as DNA, the CDR3 is TGTGCCAGTTATCGGACAGGAGCCTACACCTTC. This codes for CASYRTGAYTF.

The chain is built from TRBV6-1 and TRBJ1-5; D may be TRBD1 (5 bases). V was pared by 6 bases and J by 1 base, with 13 bases between. The CDR3 runs to 15 residues. CDR1 MNHNS and CDR2 SASEGT come from the germline V gene. The CDR3: CASRLGLRSNQPQHF. The CDR3 bases are TGTGCCAGCAGGCTGGGGCTAAGGAGCAATCAGCCCCAGCATTTT.

The chain joins TRBV29-1 to TRBJ2-3, with 11 bases identical to TRBD2. The CDR3 spans 14 residues. Per the germline V gene, CDR1 is SQVTM and CDR2 is ANQGSEA. Trimming at V came to 2 bases and at J to 4 bases, leaving 2 bases not matched to a gene. CDR3 nucleotide sequence: TGCAGCGTTGAAACTAGCGGGAGCCCAGATACGCAGTATTTT. This codes for CSVETSGSPDTQYF.

CDR3 in amino acids: CAIASNRAGGYNEQFF. CDR3 sequence (DNA): TGTGCCATCGCATCAAATCGGGCAGGGGGATACAATGAGCAGTTCTTC. The chain employs TRBV27 and TRBJ2-1, with 7 bases fitting TRBD1. With 10 bases clipped from V and 4 bases from J, the junction kept 16 bases outside the gene matches. The germline V gene encodes CDR1 MNHEY and CDR2 SMNVEV (reference sequence). The CDR3 has 16 amino acids.

V gene TRBV19 combines with J gene TRBJ2-7, with 11 bases aligning to TRBD2. From germline, CDR1 is LNHDA and CDR2 SQIVND (reference sequence). The CDR3 sequence is 15 residues long. The J segment lost 1 base and the V segment lost 6 bases, leaving 5 bases of the junction unmatched. The CDR3 region is CASSWGTSGSYEQYF. CDR3 in DNA: TGTGCCAGTAGCTGGGGGACTAGCGGTTCCTACGAGCAGTACTTC.

The chain joins TRBV19 to TRBJ1-1, with D perhaps matching TRBD1 (5 bases). CDR1 LNHDA and CDR2 SQIVND come from the germline V gene (reference sequence). The CDR3 contains 14 residues. Trimming shortened V by 3 bases and J by 7 bases, and 15 bases separated the two germline ends. CDR3 coding DNA: TGTGCCAGTAGTATCCTTCTAGGGGCAGATGAAGCTTTCTTT. Protein sequence: CASSILLGADEAFF.